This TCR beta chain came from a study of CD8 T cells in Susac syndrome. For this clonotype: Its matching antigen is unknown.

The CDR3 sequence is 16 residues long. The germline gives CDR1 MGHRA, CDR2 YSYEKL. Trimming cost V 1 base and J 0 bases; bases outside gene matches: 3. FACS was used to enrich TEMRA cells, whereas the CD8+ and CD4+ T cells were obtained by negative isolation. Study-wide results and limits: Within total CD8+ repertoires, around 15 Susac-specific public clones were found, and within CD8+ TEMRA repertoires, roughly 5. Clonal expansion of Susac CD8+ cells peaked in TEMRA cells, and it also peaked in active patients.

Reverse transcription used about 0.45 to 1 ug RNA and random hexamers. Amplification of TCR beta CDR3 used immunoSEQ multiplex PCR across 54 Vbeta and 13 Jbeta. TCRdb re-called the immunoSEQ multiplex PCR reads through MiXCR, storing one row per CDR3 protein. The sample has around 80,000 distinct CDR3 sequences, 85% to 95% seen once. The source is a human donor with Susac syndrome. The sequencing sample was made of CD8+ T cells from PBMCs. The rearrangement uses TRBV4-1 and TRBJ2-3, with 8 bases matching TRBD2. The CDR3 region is CASSQALAESTDTQYF. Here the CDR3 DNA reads TGCGCCAGCAGCCAAGCACTAGCGGAAAGCACAGATACGCAGTATTTT.